This T cell receptor beta chain was recovered during a study of blood T cell repertoires in COVID-19 (dated by TCRdb to the early 2020s). Regarding the research as a whole: Collaborator samples came from the United States, Italy and Spain and covered acute and convalescent phases of COVID-19. The prospective study material was composed of cDNA or gDNA derived from T cells, B-cell-depleted T cells, or PBMCs. The dataset comprised deeply sampled blood TCRbeta repertoires from subjects exposed to, actively infected with, or recovered from COVID-19. The repertoires were released in a freely available public database intended as a resource for research on the immune response to SARS-CoV-2. The samples were drawn from the first 160 participants of the ongoing ImmuneRACE study and from roughly 1,300 subjects provided by 6 global collaborators. A de-identified subject ID, COVID-19 status, age in years and sex were almost always included in the sample metadata. Where available, HLA class I and class II types were taken from metadata supplied by the sample provider and were not determined by assay-based typing.

From its cysteine to its phenylalanine, the CDR3 spans 15 amino acids. Here the CDR3 DNA is all that survives: 45 bases in frame from base 1. Per the germline V gene, SQVTM is the CDR1 and ANQGSEA is the CDR2. Ends trimmed: V by 1 base, J by 6 bases; bases unmatched to a gene: 6. TCRbeta CDR3 regions were amplified from genomic DNA using the immunoSEQ Assay, a bias-controlled multiplex PCR. The study's processing was this. Nucleated cell counts per sample were estimated from amplification of reference gene primers within the assay. To quantify the absolute abundance of each unique TCRbeta CDR3 rearrangement, sequence reads were collapsed and filtered. For each sample, productive Simpson clonality was calculated by taking the square root of Simpson's diversity index across productive rearrangements. TCRdb retrieved this table from immuneACCESS and kept in-frame rearrangements only. Not all clones are present; in checked studies, unresolved V genes account for under half, and no reason is known for the remainder. V and J calls and clone size follow that table, whereas D and trimming were derived from the DNA. This sample comprises about 230,000 clones, roughly 89% of them detected only once. The ten largest clones add up to 4% of the sample.

Beyond this particular receptor, the publication reports: The amount of clinical and demographic metadata varied by source and participant and was provided uncurated.

In the prospective study, participants were roughly 18 to 100 years old, resided in about two dozen geographic areas of the United States, and were enrolled through a virtual design. In the prospective study, cohorts were assigned on the basis of participant-reported clinical history obtained from a screening survey and a study questionnaire. Mobile phlebotomists in the prospective study collected whole blood, serum and a nasopharyngeal or oropharyngeal swab from every participant. Participants in the prospective study had the option to provide additional blood draws and questionnaires over a roughly 2-month period. Before DNA extraction, prospective study blood samples were shipped either frozen or at room temperature. Of note for this clone: Its cognate antigen has yet to be identified. No much larger clonotype is one base removed from it; base qualities were not supplied.

This TCR derives from a woman aged 25 to 39 with acute COVID-19. Sequencing input: PBMCs or T cells enriched from blood (not recorded which). The chain links TRBV29-1 with TRBJ1-3, with TRBD1 identical over 10 junction bases. At the DNA level, the sequence is TGCAGCGTTGAAGGGGGACAGGGGAACGTAAACACCATATATTTT. Its translation reads: CSVEGGQGNVNTIYF.